These 4 T cell receptor beta chains were all obtained from the same sample, sequenced in a study of blood T cell repertoires in COVID-19. Profiling relied on immunoSEQ multiplex PCR, and the TCRdb table lists in-frame clones only, not all of them. The sample shows some 49,000 clones, about four fifths of them seen only once. The specimen sequenced was peripheral blood. The receptors derive from a woman older than 75 with COVID-19, enrolled during active disease.

V usage is TRBV19 and J usage is TRBJ2-5, with TRBD1 matching over 8 bases. V dropped 7 bases and J dropped 5; count of bases not matched to a gene: 9. This CDR3 has 14 amino acids. The germline V gene encodes CDR1 LNHDA and CDR2 SQIVND (reference sequence). The CDR3 DNA is TGTGCCAGTATCGACAGGGGTCGGTCGGAGACCCAGTACTTC. Its protein is CASIDRGRSETQYF.

The chain is built from TRBV19 and TRBJ1-5, with 8 positions matching TRBD1. Losses at the gene ends were 11 bases for V and 2 bases for J; bases not matched to a gene: 14. The CDR3 is 16 residues long. From germline, CDR1 is LNHDA and CDR2 SQIVND (reference sequence). The CDR3 spells CAADRGPIDGNQPQHF. The DNA of the CDR3 is TGTGCCGCAGACAGGGGACCCATTGATGGCAATCAGCCCCAGCATTTT.

The rearrangement links TRBV27 to TRBJ2-3; D is unclear. This CDR3 has 12 residues. V dropped 5 bases and J dropped 7 bases, with 10 bases sitting between them. Germline CDR1 and CDR2: MNHEY and SMNVEV (reference sequence). This chain's CDR3 is CASSPTRYTQYF. CDR3 coding DNA: TGTGCCAGCAGTCCAACAAGATATACGCAGTATTTT.

The chain recombines TRBV14 with TRBJ1-5; D possibly corresponds to TRBD1 (6 bases). The CDR3 loop spans 13 amino acids. The germline CDR1 and CDR2 sequences are SGHDN and FVKESK. The V end was cut by 5 bases, the J end by 5 bases, with 10 bases between. The CDR3 here is CASSWDMYQPQHF. DNA for the CDR3: TGTGCCAGCAGCTGGGACATGTATCAGCCCCAGCATTTT.